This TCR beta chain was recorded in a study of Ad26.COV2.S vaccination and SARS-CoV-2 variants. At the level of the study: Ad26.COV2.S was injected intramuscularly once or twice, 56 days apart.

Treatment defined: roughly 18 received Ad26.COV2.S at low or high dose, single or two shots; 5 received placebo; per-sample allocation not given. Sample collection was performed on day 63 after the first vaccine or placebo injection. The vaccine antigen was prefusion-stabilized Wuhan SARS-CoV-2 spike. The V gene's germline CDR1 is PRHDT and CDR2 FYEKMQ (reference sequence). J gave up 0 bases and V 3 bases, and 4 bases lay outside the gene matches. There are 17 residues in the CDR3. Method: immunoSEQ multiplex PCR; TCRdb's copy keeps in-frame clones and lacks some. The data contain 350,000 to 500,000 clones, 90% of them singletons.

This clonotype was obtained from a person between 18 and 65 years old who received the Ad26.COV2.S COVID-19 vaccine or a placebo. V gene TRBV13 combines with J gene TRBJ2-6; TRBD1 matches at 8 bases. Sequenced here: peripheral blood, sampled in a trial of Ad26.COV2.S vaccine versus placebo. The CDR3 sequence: CASSFGTGPSGANVLTF. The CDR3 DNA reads TGTGCCAGCAGCTTTGGGACAGGCCCCTCTGGGGCCAACGTCCTGACTTTC.